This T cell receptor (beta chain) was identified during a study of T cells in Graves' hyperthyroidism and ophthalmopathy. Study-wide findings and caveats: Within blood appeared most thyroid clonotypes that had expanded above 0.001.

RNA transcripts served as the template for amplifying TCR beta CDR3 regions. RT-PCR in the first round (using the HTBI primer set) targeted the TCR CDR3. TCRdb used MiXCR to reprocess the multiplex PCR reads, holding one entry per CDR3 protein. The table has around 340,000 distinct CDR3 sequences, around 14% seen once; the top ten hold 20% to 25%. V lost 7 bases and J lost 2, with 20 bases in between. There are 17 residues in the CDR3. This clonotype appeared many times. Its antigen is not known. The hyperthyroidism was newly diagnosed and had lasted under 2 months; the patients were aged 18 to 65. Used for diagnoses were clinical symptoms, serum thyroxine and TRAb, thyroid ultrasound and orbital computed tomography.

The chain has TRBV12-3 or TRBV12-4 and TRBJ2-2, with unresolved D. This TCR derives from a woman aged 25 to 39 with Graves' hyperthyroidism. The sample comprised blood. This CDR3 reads CASTQKGRAENTGELFF. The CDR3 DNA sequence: TGTGCCAGCACCCAGAAGGGTAGGGCAGAAAACACCGGGGAGCTGTTTTTT.